The 2 T cell receptor beta chains in this list originate from one sample, sequenced in a study of blood T cells in healthy people across ages. With a J-beta primer mix and a sample-barcoded 5' primer, a second PCR ran roughly 6 to 11 cycles. MiXCR was run by TCRdb on the 5' RACE reads, yielding one entry per CDR3 protein. The sample has 850,000 to 1,000,000 distinct CDR3 sequences, around 54% seen once. Sequencing was performed on blood. These receptors all come from an older woman in good health.

V gene TRBV28 combines with J gene TRBJ2-2; 7 positions agree with TRBD2. The CDR3 covers 14 residues. Trimming at V came to 7 bases and at J to 4 bases, leaving 6 bases not matched to a gene. Germline V gene lookup returns CDR1 MDHEN and CDR2 SYDVKM. The CDR3 loop reads CASKLGGTTGELFF. The CDR3 region has the DNA TGTGCCAGCAAACTGGGAGGGACCACCGGGGAGCTGTTTTTT.

The rearrangement uses TRBV24-1 and TRBJ2-7; 10 nucleotides align to TRBD1. The J call is doubtful: the DNA matches TRBJ2-5 better. This CDR3 is built from 15 residues. CDR1 is KGHDR and CDR2 is SFDVKD in the germline V gene. Here the CDR3 reads CATSAGTGATGTQYF. CDR3 in DNA: TGTGCCACCAGTGCCGGGACAGGGGCGACCGGGACCCAGTACTTC.